Listed here is a single T cell receptor (beta chain). The data were taken from a study of early T cells in non-severe SARS-CoV-2 infection. This CDR3 has 17 residues. Per the germline V gene, CDR1 is SGHRS and CDR2 is YFSETQ. Between the trimmed V and J ends, which lost 6 bases and 0 bases, there was a span of 19 bases. Attached unique molecular identifiers marked individual cDNA molecules. TCRdb used MiXCR to reprocess the 5' RACE reads, holding one entry per CDR3 protein. The sample yields about 72,000 distinct CDR3 sequences, about a tenth seen once. The chain couples TRBV5-1 to TRBJ1-5; no clear D. This receptor was obtained from an adult who was a healthcare worker with PCR-confirmed SARS-CoV-2 infection or an uninfected control (not recorded which). The sample consisted of whole blood, taken at baseline. The CDR3: CASTTKSGQSSNQPQHF. As DNA, the CDR3 is TGCGCCAGCACCACCAAGTCTGGCCAGAGTAGCAATCAGCCCCAGCATTTT. The variable domain in full, with the rest retrieved from reference TRBV5-1 and TRBJ1-5, is KAGVTQTPRYLIKTRGQQVTLSCSPISGHRSVSWYQQTPGQGLQFLFEYFSETQRNKGNFPGRFSGRQFSNSRSEMNVSTLELGDSALYLCASTTKSGQSSNQPQHFGDGTRLSIL.